The clone carrying this T cell receptor (beta chain) was counted a few times. This record belongs to a study of regulatory T cells in long-lasting Graves disease. Germline V gene lookup returns CDR1 MDHEN and CDR2 SYDVKM. This CDR3 comprises 14 residues. The V and J ends lost 6 bases and 6 bases respectively, with 17 bases between them. HTBI primers from iRepertoire and Arm-PCR of CDR3 regions yielded the TCR beta libraries. TCRdb redid the calling of the multiplex PCR reads with MiXCR, one entry per CDR3 protein. The profile shows about 620,000 distinct CDR3 sequences, less than 20% of them singletons. Time point: newly diagnosed GD, antithyroid drugs for less than 3 months. TCR sequences were obtained from RNA taken from PBMCs. The same sample was also used in a study of T cells in Graves' hyperthyroidism and ophthalmopathy.

This clonotype was obtained from a woman aged 25 to 39 with Graves disease. The V and J genes are TRBV28 and TRBJ2-5; D perhaps matches TRBD1 (6 bases). The sequences come from peripheral blood mononuclear cells (PBMCs), collected at new diagnosis, from a patient treated with antithyroid drugs. This CDR3 is CASRLHTGRKTQYF. CDR3 in DNA: TGTGCCAGCAGACTCCACACAGGGCGAAAGACCCAGTACTTC.